This T cell receptor beta chain was documented in a study of post-analysis software for immune sequencing data. Study summary: Courses of disease covered relapsing-remitting, secondary progressive and progressive-relapsing multiple sclerosis. Findings and limits, study-wide: Strong same-batch co-clustering of samples appeared with F measure clustering. Multiple sclerosis patients showed significantly lower normalized Chao1 diversity than controls did. When patients were compared with controls, five TRBV segments were more frequent, TRBV5-6, TRBV5-1 and TRBV20-1 among them.

Per germline, CDR1 SGHKS and CDR2 YYEKEE (reference sequence). V lost 4 bases to trimming and J lost 5 bases, with 12 bases between them. This CDR3 has 13 residues. Each TCR beta cDNA library carried unique molecular identifiers. A population of roughly 0.9 to 11 million T cells gave rise to approximately 500,000 cDNA molecules. TCRdb itself ran the PCR reads through MiXCR, one entry per CDR3 protein. The sample lists 650,000 to 850,000 distinct CDR3 sequences; around 50% were seen once. This clonotype occurred a few times. Its antigen is not identified. This TCR was recovered from a girl aged 10 to 17 with multiple sclerosis. The specimen was blood. The chain is built from TRBV5-5 and TRBJ2-5, with D possibly TRBD2 on 6 matching bases. The CDR3 DNA follows: TGTGCCAGCAGCCTGGAGGGGTGGGAGACCCAGTACTTC. This translates into CASSLEGWETQYF.